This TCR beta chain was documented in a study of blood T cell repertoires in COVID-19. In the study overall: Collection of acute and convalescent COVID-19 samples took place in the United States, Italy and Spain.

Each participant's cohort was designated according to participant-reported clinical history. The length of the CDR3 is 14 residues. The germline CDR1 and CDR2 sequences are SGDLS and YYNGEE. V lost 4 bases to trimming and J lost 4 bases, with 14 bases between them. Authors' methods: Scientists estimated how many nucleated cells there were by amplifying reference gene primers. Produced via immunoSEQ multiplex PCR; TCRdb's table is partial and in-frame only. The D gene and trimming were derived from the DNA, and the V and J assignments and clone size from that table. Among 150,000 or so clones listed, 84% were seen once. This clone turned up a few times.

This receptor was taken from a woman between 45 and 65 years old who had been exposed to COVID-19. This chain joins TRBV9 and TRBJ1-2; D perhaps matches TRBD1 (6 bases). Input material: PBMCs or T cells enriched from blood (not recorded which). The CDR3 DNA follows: TGTGCCAGCAGCAGGGGGTCAGATCCCTATGGCTACACCTTC. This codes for CASSRGSDPYGYTF.